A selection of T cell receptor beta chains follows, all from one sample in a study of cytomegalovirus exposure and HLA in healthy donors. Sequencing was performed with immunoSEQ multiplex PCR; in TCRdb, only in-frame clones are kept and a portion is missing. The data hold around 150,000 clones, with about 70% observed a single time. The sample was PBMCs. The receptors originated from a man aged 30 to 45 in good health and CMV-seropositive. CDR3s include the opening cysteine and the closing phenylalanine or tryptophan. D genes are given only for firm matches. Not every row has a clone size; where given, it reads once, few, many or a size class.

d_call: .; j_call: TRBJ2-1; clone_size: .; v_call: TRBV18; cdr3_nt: TGTGCCAGCTCGGATGGTTCGGGGAATGAGCAGTTCTTC; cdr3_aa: CASSDGSGNEQFF
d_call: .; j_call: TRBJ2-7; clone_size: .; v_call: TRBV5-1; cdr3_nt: TGCGCCAGCAGCTTTTGGCCTTACGAGCAGTACTTC; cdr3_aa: CASSFWPYEQYF
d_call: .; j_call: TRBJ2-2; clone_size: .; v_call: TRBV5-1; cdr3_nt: TGCGCCAGCAGCCGCCAGCCAGGGGACACCGGGGAGCTGTTTTTT; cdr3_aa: CASSRQPGDTGELFF
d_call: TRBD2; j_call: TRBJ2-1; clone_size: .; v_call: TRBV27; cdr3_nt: TGTGCCAGCAGTAGCGGGAGGGCGTACAATGAGCAGTTCTTC; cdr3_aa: CASSSGRAYNEQFF
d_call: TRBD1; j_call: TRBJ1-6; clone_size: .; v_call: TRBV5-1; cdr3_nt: TGCGCCAGCAGCAGGGGACAGAATAACAATTATAATTCACCCCTCCACTTT; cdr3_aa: CASSRGQNNNYNSPLHF
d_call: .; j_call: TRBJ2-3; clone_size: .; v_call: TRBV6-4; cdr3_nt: TGTGCCAGCAGTGAAGGGAGGCTCAGCACGGATACGCAGTATTTT; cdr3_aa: CASSEGRLSTDTQYF
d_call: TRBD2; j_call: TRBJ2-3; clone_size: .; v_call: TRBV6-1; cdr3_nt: TGTGCCAGCAGAGCACTAGCGGGCACAGATACGCAGTATTTT; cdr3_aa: CASRALAGTDTQYF
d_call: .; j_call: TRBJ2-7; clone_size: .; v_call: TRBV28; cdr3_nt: TGTGCCAGCAGTACCCCTGGGGGCGGAACCTACGAGCAGTACTTC; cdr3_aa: CASSTPGGGTYEQYF
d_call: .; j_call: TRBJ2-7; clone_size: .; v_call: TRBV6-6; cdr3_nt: TGTGCCAGCAGTAGCCAGGGTAGCTACGAGCAGTACTTC; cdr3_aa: CASSSQGSYEQYF
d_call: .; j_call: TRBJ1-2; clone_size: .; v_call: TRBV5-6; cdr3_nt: TGTGCCAGCAGCTTGGGTGGGGCGAATTATGGCTACACCTTC; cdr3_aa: CASSLGGANYGYTF
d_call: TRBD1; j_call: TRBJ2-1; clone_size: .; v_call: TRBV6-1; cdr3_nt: TGTGCCAGCAGACGACAGGGTGGGTATGAGCAGTTCTTC; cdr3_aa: CASRRQGGYEQFF
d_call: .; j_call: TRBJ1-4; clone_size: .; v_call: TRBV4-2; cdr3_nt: TGTGCCAGCAGCCAAGAGGGCCGAAGGACTATTAATGAAAAACTGTTTTTT; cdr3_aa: CASSQEGRRTINEKLFF
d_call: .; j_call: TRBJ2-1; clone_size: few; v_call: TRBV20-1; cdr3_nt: TGCAGTGCTTATCTCTACAATGAGCAGTTCTTC; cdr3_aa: CSAYLYNEQFF
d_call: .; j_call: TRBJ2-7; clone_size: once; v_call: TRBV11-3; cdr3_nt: TGTGCCAGCAGCTCGGCCGGGAACTACGAGCAGTACTTC; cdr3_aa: CASSSAGNYEQYF
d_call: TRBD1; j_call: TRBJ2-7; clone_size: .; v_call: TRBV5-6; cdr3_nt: TGTGTCAGCAGCCGAACAGGGGGCTCCTACGAGCAGTACTTC; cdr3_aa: CVSSRTGGSYEQYF
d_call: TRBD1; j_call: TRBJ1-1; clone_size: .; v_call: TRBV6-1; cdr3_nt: TGTGCCAGCAGTCTTCAACAGGGGCTTACTGAAGCTTTCTTT; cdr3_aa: CASSLQQGLTEAFF
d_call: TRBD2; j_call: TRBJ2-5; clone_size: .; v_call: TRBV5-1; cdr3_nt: TGCGCCAGCAGCCTACGGACTAGCGGGACGGGTGAGACCCAGTACTTC; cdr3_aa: CASSLRTSGTGETQYF
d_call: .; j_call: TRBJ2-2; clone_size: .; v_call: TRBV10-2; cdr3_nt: TGCGCCAGCAGTATGAGCCTTGTGGAGCTGTTTTTT; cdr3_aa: CASSMSLVELFF
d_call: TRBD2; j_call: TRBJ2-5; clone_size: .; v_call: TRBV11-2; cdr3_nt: TGTGCCAGCAGCTTAGTAGGTTTGGGACTAGCGGGAGGGCCTGACTACTTC; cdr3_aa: CASSLVGLGLAGGPDYF
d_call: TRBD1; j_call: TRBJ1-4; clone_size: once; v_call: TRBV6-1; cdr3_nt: TGTGCCAGCAGTCTAGGGGACAGGGGAAATGAAAAACTGTTTTTT; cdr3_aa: CASSLGDRGNEKLFF
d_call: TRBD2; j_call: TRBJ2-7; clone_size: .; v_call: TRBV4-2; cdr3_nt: TGTGCCAGCAGCCTTTCTGGGACTAGCGGTCCCTACGAGCAGTACTTC; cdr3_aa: CASSLSGTSGPYEQYF
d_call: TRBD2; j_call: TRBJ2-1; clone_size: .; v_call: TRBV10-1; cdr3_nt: TGCGCCAGCAGTGATTGGACTAGCGGGAGCAATGAGCAGTTCTTC; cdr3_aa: CASSDWTSGSNEQFF
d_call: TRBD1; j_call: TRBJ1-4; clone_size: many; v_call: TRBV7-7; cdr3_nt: TGTGCTAGCAGCCCGCAGGGGGCGGGTGAAAAACTGTTTTTT; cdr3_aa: CASSPQGAGEKLFF
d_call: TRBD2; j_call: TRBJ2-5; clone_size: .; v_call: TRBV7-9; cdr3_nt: TGTTCCAGCAGCCCCGGGACTAGCGGGAGTGGTGAGGAGACCCAGTACTTC; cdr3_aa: CSSSPGTSGSGEETQYF
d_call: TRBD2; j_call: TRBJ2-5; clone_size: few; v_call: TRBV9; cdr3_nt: TGTGCCAGCAGCGTAGGGGCTAGCGGAGCTCAAGAGACCCAGTACTTC; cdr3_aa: CASSVGASGAQETQYF
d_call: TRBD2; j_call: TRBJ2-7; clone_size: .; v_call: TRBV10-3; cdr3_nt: TGTGCCATCAGTGATCTAGCGGACGAGCAGTACTTC; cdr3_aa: CAISDLADEQYF
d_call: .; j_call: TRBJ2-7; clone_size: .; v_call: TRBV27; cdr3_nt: TGTGCCAACAGCCCCTGGGCGTCCCACGAGCAGTACTTC; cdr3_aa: CANSPWASHEQYF
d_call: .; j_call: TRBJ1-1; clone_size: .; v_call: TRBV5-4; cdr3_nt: TGTGCCAGCAGCCTTCAGCGGAACACTGAAGCTTTCTTT; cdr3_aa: CASSLQRNTEAFF
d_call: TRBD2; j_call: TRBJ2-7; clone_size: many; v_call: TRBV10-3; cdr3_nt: TGTGCCATCAGACGGGACTACCAAGGCGACTACGAGCAGTACTTC; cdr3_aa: CAIRRDYQGDYEQYF
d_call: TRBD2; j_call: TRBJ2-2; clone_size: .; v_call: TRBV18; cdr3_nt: TGTGCCAGCTCACCACGGAGGACTAGCGGGCTTAACACCGGGGAGCTGTTTTTT; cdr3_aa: CASSPRRTSGLNTGELFF
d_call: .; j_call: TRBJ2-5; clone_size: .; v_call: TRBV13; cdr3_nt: TGTGCCAGCAGCCACCGAGACGGCGAGGGTTTCCAAGAGACCCAGTACTTC; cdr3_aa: CASSHRDGEGFQETQYF
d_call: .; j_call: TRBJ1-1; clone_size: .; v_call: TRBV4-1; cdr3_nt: TGCGCCAGCAGCCAAGATACCGGAACCCGAAGAGGCACTGAAGCTTTCTTT; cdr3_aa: CASSQDTGTRRGTEAFF
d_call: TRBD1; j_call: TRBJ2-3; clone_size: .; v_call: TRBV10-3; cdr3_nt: TGTGCCATCAGTGAGGGGGGACAGGGCACAGATACGCAGTATTTT; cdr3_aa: CAISEGGQGTDTQYF
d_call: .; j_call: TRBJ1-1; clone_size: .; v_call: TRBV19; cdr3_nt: TGTGCCAGTAGTCCAAGGAAACGGGCTGAAGCTTTCTTT; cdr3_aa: CASSPRKRAEAFF
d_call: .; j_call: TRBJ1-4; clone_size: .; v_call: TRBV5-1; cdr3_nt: TGCGCCAGCAGTCCCGGGTTCCACCTAGGAGAAAAACTGTTTTTT; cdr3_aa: CASSPGFHLGEKLFF
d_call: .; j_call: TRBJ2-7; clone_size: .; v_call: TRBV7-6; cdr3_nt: TGTGCCAGCAGCCTCAACATGGGGCTACCCACCTACGAGCAGTACTTC; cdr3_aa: CASSLNMGLPTYEQYF
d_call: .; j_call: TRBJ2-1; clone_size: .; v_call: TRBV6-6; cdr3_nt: TGTGCCAGCAGGCCACCAGGGGACGATGAGCAGTTCTTC; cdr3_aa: CASRPPGDDEQFF
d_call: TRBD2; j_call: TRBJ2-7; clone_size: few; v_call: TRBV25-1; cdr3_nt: TGTGCCAGCAGGACAAGCGGTGGGCGGGGGTCCGAGCAGTACTTC; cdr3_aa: CASRTSGGRGSEQYF
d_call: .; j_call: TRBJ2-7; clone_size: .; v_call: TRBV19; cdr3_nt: TGTGCCAGTAGTAAGGACAGCTTCGTGCAGGTCTACGAGCAGTACTTC; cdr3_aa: CASSKDSFVQVYEQYF
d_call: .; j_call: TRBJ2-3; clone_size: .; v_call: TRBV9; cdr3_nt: TGTGCCAGCAGCGTAGGATCGAGCACCTCTAGCACAGATACGCAGTATTTT; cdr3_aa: CASSVGSSTSSTDTQYF
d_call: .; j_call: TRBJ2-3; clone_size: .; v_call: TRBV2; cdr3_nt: TGTGCCAGTCAAGGGTCAAGCGGGAGCACAGATACGCAGTATTTT; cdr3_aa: CASQGSSGSTDTQYF
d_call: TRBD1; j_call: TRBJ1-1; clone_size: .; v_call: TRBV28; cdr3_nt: TGTGCCAGCAGATCAACCCCAGGACAGGGGTTAGAAGCTTTCTTT; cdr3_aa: CASRSTPGQGLEAFF
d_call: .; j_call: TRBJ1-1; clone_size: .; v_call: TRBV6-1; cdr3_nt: TGTGCCACCCGAGATTGGGACTTCACTGAAGCTTTCTTT; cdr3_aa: CATRDWDFTEAFF
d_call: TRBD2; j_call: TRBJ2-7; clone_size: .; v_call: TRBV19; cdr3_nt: TGTGCCAGTAGTATTCGAGGACTAGCGTTTAACGAGCAGTACTTC; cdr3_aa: CASSIRGLAFNEQYF